This T cell receptor (beta chain) was observed in a study of low-dose radiotherapy and immunotherapy resistance in tumors (dated by TCRdb to 2022 to 2024). For context, the study as a whole: In Cohort 1, each fraction delivered 0.5 Gy every 2 weeks, and the prescribed total PTV dose was 6.5 Gy. In Cohort 2, 1 Gy per fraction was delivered every two weeks, for a total of 13 Gy over 26 weeks. Cyclophosphamide 200 mg/m2 was administered intravenously every two weeks, one day before each radiation and immunotherapy administration. Aspirin 300 mg was taken orally once daily by patients for four cycles, starting on cycle 1 day 1. Trial participants were not randomized into treatment groups. Nivolumab and ipilimumab were both given intravenously, with nivolumab at a 240 mg flat dose every two weeks and ipilimumab at 1 mg/kg every six weeks. Eight patients were included in the translational analysis, namely three from the first dose cohort plus the first five from the second dose cohort.

The time point label corresponds to: before trial treatment. Donors were enrolled in RACIN, a single-arm phase I dose-escalation trial combining nivolumab, ipilimumab, aspirin, low-dose cyclophosphamide and low-dose radiotherapy. Eligible patients had advanced, TIL-negative solid tumors. First-strand cDNA was synthesized using Superscript III and a set of TRAV- and TRBV-specific primers, so that both TCRalpha and TCRbeta chains were covered. TCRs were amplified with Phusion for 20 PCR cycles, with a constant-region primer paired with the adapter attached to the V primers. The isolated mRNA was amplified using the MessageAmp II aRNA Amplification Kit, with in vitro transcription performed for 15 to 20 hours at 37 degrees C. The Dynabeads mRNA DIRECT Purification Kit was used to isolate the mRNA for TCR sequencing. Indexed Illumina adapters were added in a second Phusion PCR of 20 to 25 cycles, and the PCR products were purified with AMPure XP beads. An Illumina MiniSeq instrument was used to deep-sequence the TCRalpha and TCRbeta libraries. Processing in the source paper ran as follows. Using custom Perl scripts, TCR sequences encoding the same protein were pooled, out-of-frame sequences were removed, and the abundance of each clonotype was computed. TCR sequences supported by only a single read were excluded from analysis. Among the metrics used to describe the repertoires were Shannon entropy, Gini index, clonality, richness, and the frequency of TCRs shared between repertoires. Using fastp at Q25 and MiXCR, TCRdb reprocessed the public reads and kept productive beta chains. Entries that share a CDR3 protein sequence are merged under the most common genes and DNA. The V and J calls were determined by TCRdb, not by the authors. For this sample there are fewer than 95,000 distinct CDR3 sequences; under 10% appear just once. The biggest ten clones account for under 1.1% of the sample.

This clonotype has a count of ten or more. No cognate antigen has been identified for it. There are no base qualities to consult, and no much larger clone falls within one base. The receptor comes from a male donor with prostate cancer. This sample comprised PBMCs, obtained before treatment.

The CDR3 has the sequence CASRPLAGGFSYEQYF. The DNA sequence is given as TGTGCCAGCAGGCCACTAGCGGGAGGGTTTTCGTACGAGCAGTACTTC. The sequence links TRBV6-8 to TRBJ2-7; 13 bases in the junction line up with TRBD2. After removal of 6 bases from V and 4 bases from J, the junction retains 9 bases not matched to a gene. Spanning cysteine to phenylalanine, the CDR3 consists of 16 amino acids. Of all the DNA, just the CDR3 is kept, 48 bases in frame from base 1. CDR1 and CDR2, looked up from the germline V gene, are MNHGY and SAAAGT.